The present T cell receptor beta chain was sequenced within a study of T cell responses to AZD1222 COVID-19 vaccine. General study points: Across the whole spike, CD4 TCRs peaked at regions 160-218 and 743-854. Possibly, clonal diversity was underestimated; donors were largely white British and included more females.

With respect to this clone: Its antigen is still unknown.

The CDR3 spans 12 residues. In germline, CDR1 is SGHKS, CDR2 YYEKEE (reference sequence). Trimming took 3 bases from V and 5 from J, leaving 8 bases between them. The protocol was immunoSEQ multiplex PCR, while the TCRdb copy is restricted to in-frame clones and leaves out a portion. The sample has about 220,000 clones, about 92% seen once. The sample was peripheral blood, taken on day 0 of MenACWY control vaccination. V gene TRBV5-5 combines with J gene TRBJ2-5; no clear D. This receptor was obtained from an adult in good health. CDR3 residues: CASSSIGETQYF. The CDR3 DNA reads as TGTGCCAGCAGCTCCATAGGGGAGACCCAGTACTTC.